The clone carrying this T cell receptor beta chain is categorized as medium-sized (0.01 to 0.1%). TCRdb recomputed calls from the 5' RACE reads with MiXCR, one row per CDR3 protein. The table has about 5,800 distinct CDR3 sequences, roughly 29% seen once; the top ten hold 7.3%. There are 15 residues in the CDR3. CDR1 is SGHTA, CDR2 FQGNSA, per germline. J gave up 4 bases and V 8 bases, and 11 bases lay outside the gene matches. This TCR was recovered from a female donor with breast cancer. The specimen was memory CD4+ T cells sorted from a lymph node. Subset denoted: memory CD4+ T cells, CD4+CD45RO+CD25-. The chain is built from TRBV7-2 and TRBJ2-7, with TRBD1 matching 10 bases. Written as DNA, the CDR3 is TGTGCCAGCCAGATGAAGACAGGGGGCCAGTACGAGCAGTACTTC. This gives the protein CASQMKTGGQYEQYF.